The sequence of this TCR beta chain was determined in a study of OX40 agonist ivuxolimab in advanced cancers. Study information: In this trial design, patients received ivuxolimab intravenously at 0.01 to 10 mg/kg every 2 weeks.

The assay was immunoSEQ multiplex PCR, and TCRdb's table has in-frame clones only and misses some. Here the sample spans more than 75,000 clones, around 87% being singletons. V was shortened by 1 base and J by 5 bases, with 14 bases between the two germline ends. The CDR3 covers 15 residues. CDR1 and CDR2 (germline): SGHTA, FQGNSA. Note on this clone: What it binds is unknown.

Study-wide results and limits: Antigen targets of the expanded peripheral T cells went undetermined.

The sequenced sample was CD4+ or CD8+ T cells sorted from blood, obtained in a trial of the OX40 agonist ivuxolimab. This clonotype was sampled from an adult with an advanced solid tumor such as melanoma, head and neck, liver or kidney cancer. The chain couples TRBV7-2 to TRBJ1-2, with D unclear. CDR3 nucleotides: TGTGCCAGCAGCTTAGTGGAGGGCTGGAGATATGGCTACACCTTC. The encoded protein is CASSLVEGWRYGYTF.